Listed below are T cell receptor beta chains from one sample, sequenced in a study of T-cell reconstitution after alpha-beta-depleted transplantation in children. Via MiXCR, TCRdb re-called the PCR reads, giving one row per CDR3 protein. The table lists some 290,000 distinct CDR3 sequences, approximately 9.6% of them singletons. Sequencing used PBMCs from the stem cell graft donor, obtained from the stem cell graft. These receptors came from a human donor who donated a stem cell graft to a child with SCID. CDR3s include the opening cysteine and the closing phenylalanine or tryptophan.

j_call v_call cdr3_aa
TRBJ2-5 TRBV5-1 CASSGTTDRGETQYF
TRBJ2-5 TRBV5-1 CASSFGLAREETQYF
TRBJ2-1 TRBV12-3/TRBV12-4 CASSWDPYNEQFF
TRBJ2-2 TRBV19 CASSTPGGTGELFF
TRBJ2-1 TRBV7-9 CASSPTRRGQVYNEQFF
TRBJ2-2 TRBV10-3 CAIYRAESGELFF
TRBJ2-5 TRBV15 CATSLTSGGQETQYF
TRBJ2-3 TRBV5-5 CASSHPDSGRVTDTQYF
TRBJ2-2 TRBV11-1 CASSPLQGSNTGELFF
TRBJ1-1 TRBV12-3/TRBV12-4 CASSARVGTEAFF
TRBJ2-3 TRBV15 CATSTGTGNTDTQYF
TRBJ1-5 TRBV4-1 CASSQGGTDSNQPQHF
TRBJ1-2 TRBV6-5 CASSSPGHHYTF
TRBJ2-1 TRBV5-1 CASNSEGPSYNEQFF
TRBJ2-7 TRBV18 CASSPTGSSYEQYF
TRBJ2-2 TRBV7-3 CASSPTETGELFF
TRBJ1-2 TRBV5-1 CASSLVGSGYTF
TRBJ1-1 TRBV12-3/TRBV12-4 CASSLEGRTEAFF
TRBJ1-5 TRBV6-5 CASSYSRNQPQHF
TRBJ1-6 TRBV20-1 CSARRDSSYNSPLHF
TRBJ2-7 TRBV3-1 CASSLATERSYEQYF
TRBJ1-5 TRBV7-8 CASSTATGGGQPQHF
TRBJ1-4 TRBV5-6 CASSLEGGGKLFF
TRBJ1-6 TRBV20-1 CSARGVGTSYNSPLHF
TRBJ1-1 TRBV10-2 CASSEDRDTEAFF
TRBJ1-1 TRBV7-3 CASSPNGQGGTEAFF
TRBJ1-2 TRBV12-3/TRBV12-4 CASSSWGQAYGYTF
TRBJ2-7 TRBV7-9 CASSLALGQGAYEQYF
TRBJ2-3 TRBV9 CASSAHHVDRGLTDTQYF
TRBJ2-1 TRBV5-1 CASSLASTGYNEQFF
TRBJ2-1 TRBV20-1 CSARDHLAGESSYNEQFF
TRBJ1-6 TRBV7-9 CASSSNFPQGAGSYNSPLHF
TRBJ2-3 TRBV12-3/TRBV12-4 CASSLYDTQYF
TRBJ2-5 TRBV7-9 CASSLTSGSGSQETQYF
TRBJ2-2 TRBV25-1 CASRGDTDTGELFF
TRBJ2-5 TRBV12-3/TRBV12-4 CASSSTTPRVETQYF
TRBJ2-1 TRBV7-3 CASSLSSSGERLSSYNEQFF
TRBJ1-6 TRBV9 CASGRGVAPSNNSPLHF
TRBJ2-7 TRBV3-1 CASSQNRGLTYEQYF
TRBJ2-7 TRBV20-1 CSARDYRTGDGHEQYF
TRBJ2-1 TRBV7-9 CASSFRASSYNEQFF
TRBJ2-1 TRBV7-2 CASSLMSGEQFF
TRBJ2-5 TRBV14 CASSQDWLGGLAGGPSRGTQYF
TRBJ2-1 TRBV10-3 CAITRTGGNEQFF
TRBJ2-1 TRBV7-9 CAPALVGGFQFF
TRBJ2-3 TRBV7-9 CASSAPVGEADTQYF
TRBJ2-7 TRBV10-3 CAISDPTGVSGYEQYF
TRBJ1-1 TRBV29-1 CSVDTQKPGLEAFF
TRBJ2-2 TRBV5-6 CASSSLDRGYTGELFF
TRBJ2-1 TRBV5-1 CASSVPGLAYHNEQFF
TRBJ2-6 TRBV20-1 CSAGSGGDGANVLTF
TRBJ1-1 TRBV7-2 CASSPPRTNTEAFF
TRBJ2-5 TRBV5-1 CASSEAGLGGVETQYF